The rows below give T cell receptor beta chains drawn from one sample of a study of regulatory and conventional T cells in breast cancer. TCRdb re-called the PCR reads with MiXCR, one entry per CDR3 protein. The sample includes some 1,200 distinct CDR3 sequences, roughly 42% of them seen just once. Sequenced material: regulatory T cells from blood. All receptors come from a female donor with breast cancer. CDR3s include the opening cysteine and the closing phenylalanine or tryptophan. The order of the fields is J gene, V gene, clone size, D gene, CDR3 protein, CDR3 DNA. The D gene is left open where the match is weak. Only some rows state a clone size, as once, few, many or a class for expanded clones.

>TRBJ2-1|TRBV20-1|-|TRBD2
CSAEREGRNEQFF
TGCAGTGCTGAGCGGGAGGGCCGGAATGAGCAGTTCTTC
>TRBJ2-1|TRBV6-5|-|TRBD2
CASSFVSGRKSYNEQFF
TGTGCCAGCAGTTTCGTTAGCGGGAGGAAATCCTACAATGAGCAGTTCTTC
>TRBJ2-1|TRBV19|-|-
CASNLFFASYNEQFF
TGTGCCAGTAACCTCTTTTTTGCCTCCTACAATGAGCAGTTCTTC
>TRBJ1-5|TRBV5-1|-|-
CASSPSGTSTQPQHF
TGCGCCAGCAGCCCGTCCGGGACGAGCACTCAGCCCCAGCATTTT
>TRBJ1-5|TRBV20-1|-|-
CSAREVKAAHSNQPQHF
TGCAGTGCTAGAGAGGTAAAAGCGGCTCATAGCAATCAGCCCCAGCATTTT
>TRBJ2-7|TRBV29-1|-|-
CSARGGPYEQYF
TGCAGCGCCCGTGGGGGGCCCTACGAGCAGTACTTC
>TRBJ2-1|TRBV20-1|-|-
CSADLTRTEQFF
TGCAGTGCCGACCTGACCCGGACTGAGCAGTTCTTC
>TRBJ1-1|TRBV6-5|few|-
CASSYAMKANTEAFF
TGTGCCAGCAGTTACGCTATGAAGGCGAACACTGAAGCTTTCTTT
>TRBJ1-2|TRBV10-3|few|-
CAISEMGLSYGYTF
TGTGCCATCAGTGAAATGGGGCTGAGCTATGGCTACACCTTC
>TRBJ2-3|TRBV10-2|-|-
CATRVGPFDDTQYF
TGCGCCACCCGGGTGGGGCCATTCGACGATACGCAGTATTTT
>TRBJ1-3|TRBV11-2|-|-
CASSHAGSRNTIYF
TGTGCCAGCAGCCATGCAGGGAGCCGAAACACCATATATTTT
>TRBJ2-3|TRBV30|-|TRBD2
CAWSVRLAEDTQYF
TGTGCCTGGAGTGTCCGGCTAGCGGAGGATACGCAGTATTTT
>TRBJ1-1|TRBV7-3|-|-
CASSGALGTEAFF
TGTGCCAGCAGCGGGGCACTGGGCACCGAAGCTTTCTTT
>TRBJ2-1|TRBV20-1|-|TRBD2
CSALSGRASEQFF
TGCAGTGCTCTCAGCGGGAGGGCCAGTGAGCAGTTCTTC
>TRBJ2-5|TRBV20-1|large|-
CSASPSGLQETQYF
TGCAGTGCTAGCCCGAGCGGGCTTCAAGAGACCCAGTACTTC
>TRBJ2-7|TRBV20-1|-|TRBD2
CSARLAGGIREQYF
TGCAGTGCTAGACTAGCGGGAGGTATTAGGGAGCAGTACTTC
>TRBJ1-2|TRBV20-1|few|-
CSARAHPALYGYTF
TGCAGTGCTAGAGCCCACCCGGCTTTATATGGCTACACCTTC
>TRBJ2-1|TRBV7-3|-|-
CASSLSGLLSEQFF
TGTGCCAGCAGCTTGTCCGGGCTTTTGAGTGAGCAGTTCTTC